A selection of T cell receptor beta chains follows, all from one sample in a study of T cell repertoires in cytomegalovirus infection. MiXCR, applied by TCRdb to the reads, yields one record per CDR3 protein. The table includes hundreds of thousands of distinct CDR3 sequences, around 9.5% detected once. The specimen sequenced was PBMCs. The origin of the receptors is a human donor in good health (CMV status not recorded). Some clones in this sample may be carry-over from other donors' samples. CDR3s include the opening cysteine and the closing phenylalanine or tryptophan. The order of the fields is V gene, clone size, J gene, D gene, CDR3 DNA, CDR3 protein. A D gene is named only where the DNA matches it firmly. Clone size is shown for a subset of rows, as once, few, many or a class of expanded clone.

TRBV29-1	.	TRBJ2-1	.	TGCAGCGGTACAGGGAACGCTGAGCAGTTCTTC	CSGTGNAEQFF
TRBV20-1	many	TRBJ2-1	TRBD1	TGCAGTGCTAGACCGGGACAGGGGGGCAATGAGCAGTTCTTC	CSARPGQGGNEQFF
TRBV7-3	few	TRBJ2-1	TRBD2	TGTGCCAGCAGCTACGGACTAGCGGCATGGGATGAGCAGTTCTTC	CASSYGLAAWDEQFF
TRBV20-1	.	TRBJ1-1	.	TGCAGTGGGGGCTCAGGGAAGAACACTGAAGCTTTCTTT	CSGGSGKNTEAFF
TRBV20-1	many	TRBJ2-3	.	TGCAGTGCTGCCCGGGGGGGCAGGGGGCAAGCAGATACGCAGTATTTT	CSAARGGRGQADTQYF
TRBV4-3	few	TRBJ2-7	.	TGCGCCAGCAGCCAAGATCCAATAGGGTACGAGCAGTACTTC	CASSQDPIGYEQYF
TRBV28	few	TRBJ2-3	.	TGTGCCAGCAGTTTATGGGGCGGGGGCACAGATACGCAGTATTTT	CASSLWGGGTDTQYF
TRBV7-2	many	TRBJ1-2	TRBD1	TGTGCCAGCAGCCCCAGGGGGGGCGAAGGCTACACCTTC	CASSPRGGEGYTF
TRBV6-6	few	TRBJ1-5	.	TGTGCCAGCAGTAGACAGTCCGATCAGCCCCAGCATTTT	CASSRQSDQPQHF
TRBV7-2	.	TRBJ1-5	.	TGTGCCAGCAGCTTAGTGGGATGGGGGAGCAATCAGCCCCAGCATTTT	CASSLVGWGSNQPQHF
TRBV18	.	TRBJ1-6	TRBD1	TGTGCCAGCTCACCACTGGGACAGGGGAATAATTCACCCCTCCACTTT	CASSPLGQGNNSPLHF
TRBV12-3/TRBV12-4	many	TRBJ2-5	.	TGTGCCAGCAGACCTGGACACCCACGGACCCAGTACTTC	CASRPGHPRTQYF
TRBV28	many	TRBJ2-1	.	TGTGCCAGCAGTGACCTGAGGAAGCAGTTCTTC	CASSDLRKQFF
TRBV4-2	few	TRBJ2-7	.	TGTGCCAGCAGCCAAGATGGAGTAGGGCAGGGCCCCTACGAGCAGTACTTC	CASSQDGVGQGPYEQYF
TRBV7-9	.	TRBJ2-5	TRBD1	TGTGCCAGCAGCTCCGGAACCAACCGGGACAGTCAAGAGACCCAGTACTTC	CASSSGTNRDSQETQYF
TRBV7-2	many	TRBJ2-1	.	TGTGCCAGCAGCTCCCTCCGGATCCAGAATGAGCAGTTCTTC	CASSSLRIQNEQFF
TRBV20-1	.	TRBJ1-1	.	TGCAGTGCTTTAACAGGGCCTACGAACACTGAAGCTTTCTTT	CSALTGPTNTEAFF
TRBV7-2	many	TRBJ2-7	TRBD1	TGTGCCAGCAGCTTAGAGGGGACAGCTACCTACGAGCAGTACTTC	CASSLEGTATYEQYF
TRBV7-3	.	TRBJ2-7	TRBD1	TGTGCCAGCAGCTTTTCAGGGGGTACTGGCGACGAGCAGTACTTC	CASSFSGGTGDEQYF
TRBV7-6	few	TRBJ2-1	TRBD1	TGTGCCAGCAGCCAAGGGACAGGGGGCGCCCAAAGTGGGCAGTTCTTC	CASSQGTGGAQSGQFF
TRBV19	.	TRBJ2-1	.	TGTGCCAGTAGTCTCTCCGGGACGGACCCCTACAATGAGCAGTTCTTC	CASSLSGTDPYNEQFF
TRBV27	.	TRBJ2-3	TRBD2	TGTGCCACCAGACTAGCGGGTTTTTTCACAGATACGCAGTATTTT	CATRLAGFFTDTQYF
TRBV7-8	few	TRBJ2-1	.	TGTGCCAGCAGCTTATTACCGGGGGCCTATCAAAACTTCTTC	CASSLLPGAYQNFF
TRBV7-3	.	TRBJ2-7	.	TGTGCCAGCAGCACAGGGACCGCCTTCGCCGAGCAGTACTTC	CASSTGTAFAEQYF
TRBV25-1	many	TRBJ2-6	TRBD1	TGTGCCAGCAGTGGATTTTTAACAGGGGCACGCTCTGGGGCCAACGTCCTGACTTTC	CASSGFLTGARSGANVLTF
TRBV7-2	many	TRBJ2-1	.	TGTGCCAGCAGCTTAATAGCGGATTACAATGAGCAGTTCTTC	CASSLIADYNEQFF
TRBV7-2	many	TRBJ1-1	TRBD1	TGTGCCAGCAGCTTAGTCGAGAACAGGGGCTACGCTTTCTTT	CASSLVENRGYAFF
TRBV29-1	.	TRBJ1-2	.	TGCAGCGTTGTCAGGGACTATGGCTACACCTTC	CSVVRDYGYTF
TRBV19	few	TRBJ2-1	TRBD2	TGTGCCAGTAGTACCGGGACTAGCGGGTTCCGTTTGGATGAGCAGTTCTTC	CASSTGTSGFRLDEQFF
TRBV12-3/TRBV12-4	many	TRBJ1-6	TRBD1	TGTGCCAGCAGTAGGACAGGGGGCTCACCCCTCCACTTT	CASSRTGGSPLHF